This T cell receptor (beta chain) was sequenced in a study of monozygotic twins with inflammatory bowel disease. Incorporation of UMIs carrying a 6-nucleotide sample barcode was performed by template switching. For each CDR3 protein, TCRdb gives one entry from its re-call of the 5' RACE reads, without DNA. The sample totals approximately 150,000 distinct CDR3 sequences. Isolation of total RNA was performed on whole blood, with no prior T cell sorting. The CDR3 is 14 amino acids. Per germline, CDR1 MNHEY and CDR2 SMNVEV (reference sequence). This chain uses TRBV27 with TRBJ2-5; TCRdb designates TRBD2, a call that cannot be tested without DNA. The clonotype originates from a human donor with ulcerative colitis or Crohn's disease, or a healthy co-twin of an affected twin (not recorded which). Source material: blood. CDR3 in amino acids: CASALAGEEETQYF.